One and the same sample provided the 13 T cell receptor beta chains below, sequenced in a study of CXCR3-negative and CXCR3-positive naive CD8 T cells. UMI-labeled 5' RACE yielded the TRB cDNA libraries. Reprocessing the 5' RACE reads, TCRdb reports a single entry for every CDR3 protein and omits DNA. This repertoire comprises just under 45,000 distinct CDR3 sequences; its ten largest clones make up under 15%. The sequencing sample was made of memory CD8+ T cells from blood. These TCRs come from a human donor in good health. Some clones in this sample may be carry-over from other donors' samples.

The rearrangement uses TRBV28 and TRBJ2-5. The germline CDR1 and CDR2 sequences are MDHEN and SYDVKM. CDR3 length: 15 amino acids. The CDR3 is CASSLYDRRMETQYF.

The gene calls are TRBV12-3 or TRBV12-4 and TRBJ1-5. The CDR3 runs 12 residues. The chain's CDR3 is CASTGSNQPQHF.

The CDR3: CASSVIAGGYSGNTIYF. The chain carries TRBV9 and TRBJ1-3; TCRdb picks TRBD1, but there is no DNA to check that call. Germline CDR1 SGDLS, CDR2 YYNGEE. This CDR3 has 17 amino acids.

The chain joins TRBV18 to TRBJ2-1. The CDR3 spans 13 residues. CDR1 KGHSH and CDR2 LQKENI come from the germline V gene. This chain's CDR3 is CASSQERYNEQFF.

The chain joins TRBV6-6 to TRBJ2-1; TCRdb picks TRBD1, but there is no DNA to check that call. Germline V gene lookup returns CDR1 MNHNY and CDR2 SVGAGI (reference sequence). The CDR3 runs to 16 residues. The CDR3 loop is CASSYPAGAPGNEQFF.

The V call is TRBV14, the J call TRBJ1-6. The CDR3 sequence is 17 residues long. In germline, CDR1 is SGHDN, CDR2 FVKESK. CDR3: CASSHQRAGIHNSPLHF.

V gene TRBV15 combines with J gene TRBJ1-1; TCRdb calls TRBD1, which cannot be checked without DNA. CDR1 is LNHNV, CDR2 YYDKDF, per germline (reference sequence). The length of the CDR3 is 13 residues. The CDR3 protein is CATSRTENTEAFF.

V gene TRBV25-1 combines with J gene TRBJ1-2; TCRdb outputs TRBD1, but without DNA this stays unchecked. CDR3 size: 16 residues. CDR1 MGHDK and CDR2 SYGVNS come from the germline V gene. This chain's CDR3 is CASSESPDRAAGGYTF.

This sequence joins TRBV3-1 and TRBJ2-2; TCRdb proposes TRBD1, but this gene call is untestable without DNA. Germline values: CDR1 LGHDT, CDR2 YNNKEL (reference sequence). CDR3 size: 17 residues. CDR3 residues: CASSQDRGGLGTGELFF.

This rearrangement joins TRBV6-2 or TRBV6-3 to TRBJ2-5. This CDR3 has 15 residues. Germline V gene data show CDR1 as MNHEY and CDR2 as SVGEGT. CDR3 residues: CASSYSTSGQETQYF.

This rearrangement joins TRBV11-2 to TRBJ1-4; checking the TCRdb D call of TRBD1 is not possible without DNA. This CDR3 has 15 amino acids. The germline V gene encodes CDR1 SGHAT and CDR2 FQNNGV. This CDR3 is CASSPEDIPGEKLFF.

CDR3 protein: CASSAVLLGFYEQYF. This sequence joins TRBV6-6 and TRBJ2-7. Germline V CDR1 and CDR2: MNHNY, SVGAGI (reference sequence). This CDR3 has 15 amino acids.

The CDR3 is CASSQSLGASGGELFF. This chain uses TRBV3-1 with TRBJ2-2; TCRdb lists TRBD2, though no DNA is available to test this call. The CDR3 length is 16 residues. Germline V gene sequence: CDR1 LGHDT, CDR2 YNNKEL (reference sequence).